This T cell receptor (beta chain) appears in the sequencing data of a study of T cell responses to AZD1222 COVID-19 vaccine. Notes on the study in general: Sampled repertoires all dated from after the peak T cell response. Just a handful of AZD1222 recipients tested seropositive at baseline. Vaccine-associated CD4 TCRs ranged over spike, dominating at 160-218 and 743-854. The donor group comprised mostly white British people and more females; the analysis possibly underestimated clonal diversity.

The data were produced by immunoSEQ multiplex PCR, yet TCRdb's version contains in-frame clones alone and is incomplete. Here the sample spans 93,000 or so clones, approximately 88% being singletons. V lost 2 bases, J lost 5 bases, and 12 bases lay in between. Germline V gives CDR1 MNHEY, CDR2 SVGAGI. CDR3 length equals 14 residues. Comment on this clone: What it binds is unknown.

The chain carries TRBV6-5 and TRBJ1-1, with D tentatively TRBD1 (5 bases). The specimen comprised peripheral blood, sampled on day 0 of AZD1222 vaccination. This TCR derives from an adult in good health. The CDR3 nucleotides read TGTGCCAGCAGTTACAGCCAGGGAGAGACTGAAGCTTTCTTT. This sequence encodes CASSYSQGETEAFF.